Shown below are 20 T cell receptor beta chains from a single sample sequenced in a study of human T cells and chemical hapten exposure. The total RNA was obtained from whole blood that was not fractionated. TCRdb reprocessed the 5' RACE reads with MiXCR, giving one entry per CDR3 protein. The data hold 110,000 or so distinct CDR3 sequences, with around 20% observed a single time. These receptors originate from a human donor in good health.

This clonotype turned up a few times. The chain links TRBV11-2 to TRBJ2-2, with a weak D call TRBD2 (6 bases). Germline CDR1 and CDR2: SGHAT and FQNNGV. Trimming took 3 bases from V and 2 from J, leaving 19 bases between them. The CDR3 is 18 residues long. As DNA, the CDR3 is TGTGCCAGCAGCTTCGTTATCTGGGGGGAAGGTAACACCGGGGAGCTGTTTTTT. Translated: CASSFVIWGEGNTGELFF.

V is TRBV5-1 and J is TRBJ2-5; TRBD1 matches at 9 bases. CDR1 and CDR2 (germline): SGHRS, YFSETQ. V lost 5 bases to trimming and J lost 4 bases; unmatched junction nucleotides: 12. This CDR3 spans 16 amino acids. CDR3 DNA: TGCGCCAGCAGTTACTCCCGGGGACAGGGCAGAGAGACCCAGTACTTC. This translates into CASSYSRGQGRETQYF.

V usage is TRBV11-2 and J usage is TRBJ2-7; 12 positions agree with TRBD2. V lost 4 bases, J lost 11 bases, and 15 bases stayed unmatched. The germline gives CDR1 SGHAT, CDR2 FQNNGV. The CDR3 sequence is 16 residues long. In DNA, the CDR3 is TGTGCCAGCAGCTCTCTCTTGACGACTAGCGGGAGAAGCGAGTACTTC. Translated: CASSSLLTTSGRSEYF. The full variable domain, with the rest looked up from reference TRBV11-2 and TRBJ2-7, is EAGVAQSPRYKIIEKRQSVAFWCNPISGHATLYWYQQILGQGPKLLIQFQNNGVVDDSQLPKDRFSAERLKGVDSTLKIQPAKLEDSAVYLCASSSLLTTSGRSEYFGPGTRLTVT.

The chain links TRBV2 to TRBJ1-5; D remains unclear. Trimming left V 1 base short and J 1 base short, with 8 bases between. Germline values: CDR1 SNHLY, CDR2 FYNNEI. This CDR3 has 15 amino acids. The CDR3 coding sequence is TGTGCCAGCAGTGAAGACAGAATCAGCAATCAGCCCCAGCATTTT. Its protein is CASSEDRISNQPQHF. The full variable domain, completed using reference TRBV2 and TRBJ1-5, is EPEVTQTPSHQVTQMGQEVILRCVPISNHLYFYWYRQILGQKVEFLVSFYNNEISEKSEIFDDQFSVERPDGSNFTLKIRSTKLEDSAMYFCASSEDRISNQPQHFGDGTRLSIL.

This clonotype was recorded a few times. The rearrangement uses TRBV7-2 and TRBJ2-1; 10 nucleotides match TRBD2. CDR3 length: 17 amino acids. The trim removed 2 bases at V and 3 bases at J, leaving 7 bases unmatched. CDR1 and CDR2 (germline): SGHTA, FQGNSA. In DNA, the CDR3 is TGTGCCAGCAGCTTAAGCCCTAGCGGGAGATTCTACAATGAGCAGTTCTTC. Translation gives CASSLSPSGRFYNEQFF.

This clonotype was found a few times. The CDR3: CASSEGVGGYTF. In DNA form, the CDR3 reads TGTGCCAGCAGTGAAGGGGTGGGAGGCTACACCTTC. The rearrangement links TRBV25-1 to TRBJ1-2; D not resolved. CDR1 and CDR2 from the germline V gene are MGHDK and SYGVNS. The V end lost 2 bases, the J end lost 8 bases, and 9 bases lay between the germline ends. This CDR3 contains 12 residues.

CDR3 loop: CASSGYSTDTQYF. The CDR3, as DNA: TGTGCCAGCAGTGGGTATTCCACAGATACGCAGTATTTT. The genes are TRBV27 and TRBJ2-3; D is unresolved. Trimming removed 5 bases at V and 2 bases at J, with 8 bases between. This CDR3 comprises 13 residues. Germline V gene lookup returns CDR1 MNHEY and CDR2 SMNVEV (reference sequence).

This clonotype occurred once. The chain couples TRBV27 to TRBJ2-2; TRBD1 might be the D (5 bases). V lost 6 bases and J lost 6, with 17 bases in between. The CDR3 has 15 residues. The V gene's germline CDR1 is MNHEY and CDR2 SMNVEV (reference sequence). The CDR3 nucleotides are TGTGCCAGCAGCCTACAGGCGCCCCCCCCCGGGGAGCTGTTTTTT. It encodes CASSLQAPPPGELFF.

This clonotype was observed a few times. V and J are TRBV7-9 and TRBJ1-2; D remains ambiguous. Per germline, CDR1 SEHNR and CDR2 FQNEAQ (reference sequence). Trimming took off 2 bases at V and 4 bases at J, with 26 bases between the two ends. The CDR3 is 19 amino acids. CDR3 protein: CASSLQGGGNGLSGYGYTF. In DNA form, the CDR3 reads TGTGCCAGCAGCTTACAAGGAGGAGGCAATGGCTTATCGGGCTATGGCTACACCTTC.

The chain employs TRBV5-1 and TRBJ2-3; D is uncertain. The CDR3 has 16 amino acids. Germline V CDR1 and CDR2: SGHRS, YFSETQ. V was cut by 0 bases and J by 4 bases, with 15 bases left in between. The CDR3 region is CASSLGLHQLADTQYF. In DNA, the CDR3 is TGCGCCAGCAGCTTGGGACTCCACCAACTGGCAGATACGCAGTATTTT.

The chain combines TRBV29-1 with TRBJ2-7; 8 nucleotides line up with TRBD1. The CDR3 runs to 16 residues. Germline CDR1 reads SQVTM; CDR2 reads ANQGSEA. J gave up 8 bases and V 0 bases, and 15 bases lay outside the gene matches. The CDR3 is CSVEDRGRDRLRKQYF. The DNA of the CDR3 is TGCAGCGTTGAAGATCGGGGCAGGGACAGGTTACGGAAGCAGTACTTC.

This clonotype has a handful of counts. This chain uses TRBV29-1 with TRBJ2-1, with a possible D match to TRBD1 (6 bases). The V and J ends lost 1 base and 4 bases respectively, with 20 bases between them. The germline V gene has CDR1 SQVTM and CDR2 ANQGSEA. The CDR3 sequence is 17 residues long. The CDR3 sequence: CSVEGGPEQGPYNEQFF. CDR3 nucleotides: TGCAGCGTTGAAGGGGGCCCTGAACAGGGACCATACAATGAGCAGTTCTTC.

There are a few counts of this clonotype. V and J are TRBV28 and TRBJ1-2; TRBD1 aligns across 12 bases. This CDR3 spans 17 amino acids. The ends lost 7 bases at V and 2 bases at J; junction bases unmatched: 11. Germline CDR1 reads MDHEN; CDR2 reads SYDVKM. The CDR3 nucleotides are TGTGCCAGCAACCCTTCCGGGACAGGGGGCCGGAACTATGGCTACACCTTC. This gives the protein CASNPSGTGGRNYGYTF.

The chain has TRBV7-9 and TRBJ2-3; D is perhaps TRBD1 (5 bases). CDR1 and CDR2 (germline): SEHNR, FQNEAQ (reference sequence). The CDR3 is made up of 13 amino acids. Trimming took off 7 bases at V and 6 bases at J, with 14 bases between the two ends. The CDR3 sequence is CASKRGTRDTQYF. DNA for the CDR3: TGTGCCAGCAAAAGGGGCACTCGGGATACGCAGTATTTT. Based on the CDR3 plus reference TRBV7-9 and TRBJ2-3, the full variable domain is DTGVSQNPRHKITKRGQNVTFRCDPISEHNRLYWYRQTLGQGPEFLTYFQNEAQLEKSRLLSDRFSAERPKGSFSTLEIQRTEQGDSAMYLCASKRGTRDTQYFGPGTRLTVL.

This clonotype occurred a few times. The chain couples TRBV11-2 to TRBJ2-7; D gene unclear. From germline, CDR1 is SGHAT and CDR2 FQNNGV. The CDR3 extends over 14 amino acids. V lost 1 base and J 3 bases, leaving 10 bases between the germline ends. CDR3 coding DNA: TGTGCCAGCAGCTTAGCCGGTACCGGCTACGAGCAGTACTTC. This codes for CASSLAGTGYEQYF.

This chain uses TRBV5-1 with TRBJ2-1, with TRBD2 identical over 8 bases. The CDR3 is made up of 16 amino acids. The germline V gene encodes CDR1 SGHRS and CDR2 YFSETQ. V lost 4 bases, J lost 2 bases, and 8 bases stayed unmatched. The CDR3 region has the DNA TGCGCCAGCAGCCCCCGGACTAGCCCCCCCTACAATGAGCAGTTCTTC. Its protein is CASSPRTSPPYNEQFF.

The chain couples TRBV30 to TRBJ1-5; D is ambiguous. V dropped 0 bases and J dropped 0 bases, with 9 bases sitting between them. This CDR3 region has 15 residues. Germline CDR1 reads GTSNPN; CDR2 reads SVGIG (reference sequence). CDR3 DNA: TGTGCCTGGAGTGTGGGTCGGACTAGCAATCAGCCCCAGCATTTT. Translated: CAWSVGRTSNQPQHF. The whole variable domain, remainder taken from reference TRBV30 and TRBJ1-5, is SQTIHQWPATLVQPVGSPLSLECTVEGTSNPNLYWYRQAAGRGLQLLFYSVGIGQISSEVPQNLSASRPQDRQFILSSKKLLLSDSGFYLCAWSVGRTSNQPQHFGDGTRLSIL.

This clonotype was counted between two and nine times. The CDR3 DNA is TGTGCCAGCAGGAATTATCAGGGGAATAACTATGGCTACACCTTC. This codes for CASRNYQGNNYGYTF. V is TRBV3-1 and J is TRBJ1-2; maybe TRBD1 (6 bases). V dropped 6 bases and J dropped 1 base, with 15 bases sitting between them. Germline loops: CDR1 LGHDT, CDR2 YNNKEL (reference sequence). The CDR3 runs to 15 residues.

The chain is built from TRBV6-1 and TRBJ1-1; 7 bases fit TRBD1. CDR3 length: 12 residues. Germline V gives CDR1 MNHNS, CDR2 SASEGT. V lost 7 bases, J lost 6 bases, and 5 bases stayed unmatched. The CDR3 coding sequence is TGTGCCAGCATCCTGACAGGGTCTGAAGCTTTCTTT. Residues: CASILTGSEAFF.

The genes are TRBV4-1 and TRBJ1-1; tentative D call: TRBD1 (5 bases). CDR1 is MGHRA and CDR2 is YSYEKL in the germline V gene. The CDR3 sequence is 14 residues long. V was cut by 0 bases and J by 5 bases, with 10 bases left in between. Here the CDR3 reads CASSQEWEGTEAFF. In DNA form, the CDR3 reads TGCGCCAGCAGCCAAGAATGGGAGGGGACTGAAGCTTTCTTT.